These T cell receptor beta chains were read from a single sample in a study. TCRdb analysed the RT-PCR reads with MiXCR anew, one entry per CDR3 protein. The top ten hold about 3.6% of the sample, which has about 700,000 distinct CDR3 sequences, more than 13% seen once. The sequenced sample consisted of memory CD4+ T cells from blood. The receptors derive from a female donor in good health, serving as a healthy control. CDR3s include the opening cysteine and the closing phenylalanine or tryptophan. D genes are given only for firm matches. Only some rows state a clone size, as once, few, many or a class for expanded clones.

V gene,J gene,clone size,CDR3 length,D gene,CDR3 protein,CDR3 DNA
TRBV18,TRBJ1-5,few,13,NA,CASSTRGDQPQHF,TGTGCCAGCTCCACAAGAGGGGATCAGCCCCAGCATTTT
TRBV20-1,TRBJ2-7,NA,17,TRBD1,CSASWGTEIYESGDVHF,TGCAGTGCTAGTTGGGGGACAGAGATTTACGAGTCAGGGGACGTCCATTTC
TRBV21-1,TRBJ2-3,NA,16,NA,CASSNERQGATDTQYF,TGTGCCAGCAGCAACGAAAGACAGGGGGCGACAGATACGCAGTATTTT
TRBV28,TRBJ1-5,NA,15,NA,CASSFLGNSNQPQHF,TGTGCCAGCAGTTTTTTGGGAAATAGCAATCAGCCCCAGCATTTT
TRBV24-1,TRBJ2-1,few,14,NA,CATSGSANRNEQFF,TGTGCCACCAGTGGTTCGGCGAACCGCAATGAGCAGTTCTTC
TRBV7-2,TRBJ2-2,many,12,NA,CASSLVDRELFF,TGTGCCAGCAGCCTAGTCGACCGGGAGCTGTTTTTT
TRBV7-3,TRBJ1-1,NA,16,NA,CASSSLPGPQNTEAFF,TGTGCCAGCAGCTCATTACCGGGACCTCAGAACACTGAAGCTTTCTTT
TRBV30,TRBJ1-5,NA,15,NA,CAWTGTGGHNQPQHF,TGTGCCTGGACCGGGACCGGTGGGCACAATCAGCCCCAGCATTTT
TRBV9,TRBJ1-1,NA,13,NA,CASSVDLAAEAFF,TGTGCCAGCAGCGTAGACTTGGCGGCTGAAGCTTTCTTT
TRBV7-9,TRBJ1-1,NA,13,NA,CASRLGAGNEAFF,TGTGCCAGCAGGCTAGGGGCGGGGAATGAAGCTTTCTTT
TRBV30,TRBJ1-1,few,12,NA,CAWSGWDTEAFF,TGTGCCTGGAGTGGATGGGACACTGAAGCTTTCTTT
TRBV18,TRBJ1-1,NA,13,NA,CASSPAGETEAFF,TGTGCCAGCTCACCTGCGGGGGAGACTGAAGCTTTCTTT
TRBV9,TRBJ2-3,few,11,NA,CASSAYDTQYF,TGTGCCAGCAGCGCCTACGATACGCAGTATTTT
TRBV10-3,TRBJ2-7,many,15,TRBD1,CAISADRGSPYEQYF,TGTGCCATCAGTGCCGACAGGGGTTCGCCCTACGAGCAGTACTTC
TRBV12-3/TRBV12-4,TRBJ1-5,NA,16,TRBD1,CASSAQTGGGGQPQHF,TGTGCCAGCAGTGCTCAAACAGGGGGCGGCGGTCAGCCCCAGCATTTT
TRBV24-1,TRBJ2-1,NA,17,NA,CATSDPTDRMGGYEQFF,TGTGCCACCAGTGATCCAACGGACAGGATGGGAGGCTATGAGCAGTTCTTC
TRBV27,TRBJ2-7,NA,14,TRBD1,CASSRTGSPYEQYF,TGTGCCAGCAGTCGGACAGGTAGTCCCTACGAGCAGTACTTC
TRBV5-1,TRBJ2-2,few,16,NA,CASSLAPRGGTGELFF,TGCGCCAGCAGCTTGGCGCCCCGGGGTGGCACCGGGGAGCTGTTTTTT
TRBV10-3,TRBJ2-2,few,15,NA,CAISEQVMGTGELFF,TGTGCCATCAGTGAACAGGTTATGGGAACCGGGGAGCTGTTTTTT
TRBV12-3/TRBV12-4,TRBJ2-1,NA,16,NA,CASRRTPGTPGHEQFF,TGTGCCAGCAGACGAACCCCCGGGACTCCGGGGCATGAGCAGTTCTTC
TRBV20-1,TRBJ1-2,few,12,NA,CSFRVENYGYTF,TGCAGTTTTAGGGTTGAGAACTATGGCTACACCTTC
TRBV15,TRBJ2-1,NA,13,NA,CATTTGWANEQFF,TGTGCCACCACCACCGGGTGGGCCAATGAGCAGTTCTTC
TRBV9,TRBJ1-3,once,15,NA,CASSPWAGSGNTIYF,TGTGCCAGCAGCCCTTGGGCGGGCTCTGGAAACACCATATATTTT
TRBV28,TRBJ2-7,NA,13,TRBD2,CASRTGGLYEQYF,TGTGCCAGCCGGACGGGGGGGCTCTACGAGCAGTACTTC
TRBV27,TRBJ2-7,many,14,TRBD1,CASSADRAYGEQYF,TGTGCCAGCAGTGCCGACAGGGCCTACGGCGAGCAGTACTTC
TRBV29-1,TRBJ1-2,many,13,TRBD1,CSAQGQGLYGYTF,TGCAGCGCCCAAGGACAGGGACTCTATGGCTACACCTTC
TRBV28,TRBJ1-2,NA,13,NA,CASSFRESEGYTF,TGTGCCAGCAGTTTCCGGGAATCAGAGGGCTACACCTTC
TRBV5-6,TRBJ1-1,few,15,NA,CASSNLGGMNTEAFF,TGTGCCAGCAGCAATTTGGGGGGGATGAACACTGAAGCTTTCTTT
TRBV20-1,TRBJ2-7,few,13,NA,CSPSGTLMKEQYF,TGCAGTCCCTCCGGGACATTAATGAAAGAGCAGTACTTC
TRBV20-1,TRBJ2-2,NA,15,TRBD1,CSAREPGGYTGELFF,TGCAGTGCTAGAGAGCCAGGGGGCTACACCGGGGAGCTGTTTTTT
TRBV7-9,TRBJ2-2,NA,17,TRBD2,CASSIRLAGLNTGELFF,TGTGCCAGCAGCATTAGACTAGCGGGACTTAACACCGGGGAGCTGTTTTTT
TRBV20-1,TRBJ2-1,many,14,NA,CSARDPSSGTPLLF,TGCAGTGCTAGAGATCCCTCATCCGGGACTCCCCTTCTCTTC
TRBV29-1,TRBJ2-5,many,11,NA,CSVGEGETQYF,TGCAGCGTTGGAGAGGGAGAGACCCAGTACTTC
TRBV5-6,TRBJ1-3,few,15,NA,CASSLRGLSGNTIYF,TGTGCCAGCAGCTTGCGAGGGCTATCTGGAAACACCATATATTTT
TRBV27,TRBJ2-1,few,16,TRBD2,CASSSQRGSVYNEQFF,TGTGCCAGCAGTTCACAACGCGGGAGTGTTTACAATGAGCAGTTCTTC
TRBV4-3,TRBJ2-1,NA,17,NA,CASSQDYLGGRGDEQFF,TGCGCCAGCAGCCAAGATTATTTGGGGGGCAGGGGTGATGAGCAGTTCTTC
TRBV18,TRBJ2-1,many,15,TRBD2,CASSPLAGGTNEQFF,TGTGCCAGCTCACCTCTGGCGGGAGGGACAAATGAGCAGTTCTTC
TRBV7-8,TRBJ2-7,NA,15,NA,CASSLLALLSYEQYF,TGTGCCAGCAGCCTTCTAGCGCTCCTCTCCTACGAGCAGTACTTC
TRBV28,TRBJ1-1,NA,15,NA,CASSPQWGTGTEAFF,TGTGCCAGCAGTCCTCAGTGGGGGACGGGCACTGAAGCTTTCTTT
TRBV27,TRBJ1-2,many,14,TRBD1,CASRRTGGLDGYTF,TGTGCCAGCAGACGTACAGGGGGTCTGGATGGCTACACCTTC
TRBV18,TRBJ1-1,NA,13,NA,CASTTTGGSEAFF,TGTGCCAGCACCACCACGGGGGGCTCTGAAGCTTTCTTT
TRBV20-1,TRBJ1-2,few,14,NA,CSASKPDSSYGYTF,TGCAGTGCTTCTAAACCCGACAGCTCCTATGGCTACACCTTC
TRBV20-1,TRBJ2-2,many,11,NA,CSARSMGELFF,TGCAGTGCTAGGTCCATGGGGGAGCTGTTTTTT
TRBV12-3/TRBV12-4,TRBJ1-3,few,14,NA,CASSPKGFSDTIYF,TGTGCCAGCAGCCCCAAAGGTTTCTCGGACACCATATATTTT
TRBV24-1,TRBJ2-1,few,17,TRBD1,CATSDLETGVGYNEQFF,TGTGCCACCAGTGATTTGGAGACAGGGGTCGGGTACAATGAGCAGTTCTTC
TRBV28,TRBJ2-5,few,16,TRBD2,CASSEAGGLAEETQYF,TGTGCCAGCAGCGAGGCCGGGGGACTAGCGGAAGAGACCCAGTACTTC
TRBV7-3,TRBJ2-3,few,16,NA,CASSPVAATYTDTQYF,TGTGCCAGCAGCCCAGTCGCGGCGACGTACACAGATACGCAGTATTTT
TRBV20-1,TRBJ2-1,NA,12,TRBD1,CSATGQGNEQFF,TGCAGTGCTACGGGACAGGGCAATGAGCAGTTCTTC
TRBV6-2/TRBV6-3,TRBJ2-7,NA,16,TRBD2,CASRPIGLAGAYEQYF,TGTGCCAGCAGACCCATCGGACTAGCGGGAGCCTACGAGCAGTACTTC
TRBV12-3/TRBV12-4,TRBJ2-3,few,16,TRBD2,CASRPKRGAGTDTQYF,TGTGCCAGCAGGCCTAAGCGGGGGGCAGGCACAGATACGCAGTATTTT
TRBV15,TRBJ1-1,NA,14,TRBD1,CATSRGDRGTEAFF,TGTGCCACCAGCAGAGGGGACAGGGGAACTGAAGCTTTCTTT
TRBV9,TRBJ1-2,NA,15,TRBD1,CASRPTGTGTYGYTF,TGTGCCAGCAGACCTACCGGGACAGGGACCTATGGCTACACCTTC
TRBV5-1,TRBJ2-5,few,15,TRBD2,CASMGLAGVEETQYF,TGCGCCAGCATGGGACTAGCGGGAGTCGAGGAGACCCAGTACTTC
TRBV7-8,TRBJ1-2,few,17,TRBD1,CASSLVLGTGTVYGYTF,TGTGCCAGCAGCTTAGTTCTCGGGACAGGGACGGTCTATGGCTACACCTTC
TRBV6-2/TRBV6-3,TRBJ2-4,NA,16,TRBD2,CASSTSSGVRGNIQYF,TGTGCCAGCAGTACCTCTAGCGGGGTACGCGGAAACATTCAGTACTTC
TRBV18,TRBJ2-3,NA,16,NA,CASSPFGTSSTDTQYF,TGTGCCAGCTCACCATTTGGGACCTCTAGCACAGATACGCAGTATTTT
TRBV15,TRBJ2-7,many,18,NA,CATSRERGSPTGSYEQYF,TGTGCCACCAGCAGAGAGCGGGGTTCTCCGACAGGCTCCTACGAGCAGTACTTC
TRBV7-9,TRBJ1-4,NA,16,TRBD1,CASLPGQGRYNEKLFF,TGTGCCAGCTTACCGGGACAGGGCCGATATAATGAAAAACTGTTTTTT
TRBV20-1,TRBJ2-7,many,13,TRBD2,CSASVSSGSEQYF,TGCAGTGCTAGTGTCTCTAGCGGGAGCGAGCAGTACTTC